This is a list of T cell receptor beta chains from one sample in a study of control samples from healthy donors and cancer patients. Sequenced by immunoSEQ multiplex PCR; TCRdb stores in-frame clones only, minus some. This sample has about 100,000 clones, with more than 85% found just once. Sequencing input: blood. These receptors all come from a woman aged 50 to 60 in good health. The conserved cysteine and the conserved F or W are not part of the CDR3 here. Fields, in order: J gene, V gene, CDR3 protein.

TRBJ2-5	TRBV7-3	ASSSTGWDETQY
TRBJ2-5	TRBV18	ASSPQGQVGTQY
TRBJ2-5	TRBV5-1	ASSFGYRGETQY
TRBJ1-5	TRBV12-5	ASGMEGPGPQH
TRBJ2-1	TRBV4-1	ASSQVSGGLSSYNEQF
TRBJ2-1	TRBV11-2	ASSLPRGGGMGYNEQF
TRBJ1-2	TRBV6-5	ASKGFYGYT
TRBJ2-6	TRBV6-6	ATGGGRVSGANVLT
TRBJ2-5	TRBV7-7	ASSLAPSSGAETQY
TRBJ1-1	TRBV5-1	ASSPEGPGRRTEAF
TRBJ1-2	TRBV6-2/TRBV6-3	ASSRLPTIGYT
TRBJ1-2	TRBV7-6	ASSLRVGRRGGYT
TRBJ2-7	TRBV20-1	SARRGYEQY
TRBJ2-7	TRBV2	ASSEDRLAYEQY
TRBJ2-1	TRBV11-3	ASSLGSYNEQF
TRBJ2-4	TRBV29-1	SVTAENIQY
TRBJ2-1	TRBV24-1	ATSDGRSGRLDEQF
TRBJ1-1	TRBV20-1	SASGRVVTEAF